This TCR beta chain was documented in a study of T-cell reconstitution after alpha-beta-depleted transplantation in children. Study-level findings and limits: T cells produced anew were the main source of T-cell counts and diversity one year after transplant. Some patients' high day-60 TCRbeta diversity was attributed to recipient cells surviving conditioning. Several hundred expanded graft clones reportedly gave rise to the alpha-beta T cells present about two months after transplant.

This clonotype was observed a handful of times. Its antigen is as yet unknown. Unique molecular identifiers were incorporated during preparation of the TCRbeta library. TCRdb redid the calling of the PCR reads with MiXCR, one entry per CDR3 protein. The sample shows hundreds of thousands of distinct CDR3 sequences, 15% to 20% of them seen only once. With V trimmed by 0 bases and J by 7 bases, 19 bases remained unmatched. CDR1 and CDR2 from the germline V gene are MGHRA and YSYEKL. This CDR3 has 20 amino acids. Sequenced material: PBMCs, mostly from graft donor cells, taken 360 days after TCRalphabeta/CD19-depleted stem cell transplant. This sequence joins TRBV4-1 and TRBJ2-1; 9 positions match TRBD1. The sequence derives from a boy under two years old who had a stem cell transplant for Wiskott-Aldrich syndrome, so the T cells may come from the graft donor. The DNA for the CDR3 is TGCGCCAGCAGCCAAGAATGGAAGCACAAGGACAGGGGAGTGAGGAATGAGCAGTTCTTC. This codes for CASSQEWKHKDRGVRNEQFF.